Listed below are T cell receptor beta chains from one sample, sequenced in a study of T-cell memory formation after mild COVID-19. TCRdb used MiXCR to reprocess the 5' RACE reads, holding one entry per CDR3 protein. The repertoire holds some 190,000 distinct CDR3 sequences, with about a sixth as singletons. Specimen: PBMCs or a T cell subset sorted from them (not recorded which). The source of these receptors is an adult woman who had mild COVID-19 (a few samples of this study predate the infection). Cell type and time point are not known. Both conserved end residues are part of each CDR3. D genes are given only for firm matches. The size field is filled for only some rows; it gives once, few, many or a size class.

>TRBJ1-1|TRBV19|-|-
CASSRTSDTEAFF
TGTGCCAGTAGCAGAACATCGGACACTGAAGCTTTCTTT
>TRBJ2-5|TRBV5-1|-|-
CASSLRGAGETQYF
TGCGCCAGCAGCCTCAGGGGAGCGGGAGAGACCCAGTACTTC
>TRBJ2-3|TRBV4-2|-|many
CASSQDGTRTFTDTQYF
TGTGCCAGCAGCCAAGATGGGACGAGAACTTTCACAGATACGCAGTATTTT
>TRBJ2-7|TRBV5-1|TRBD2|-
CASRPASGTHYEQYF
TGCGCCAGCCGCCCGGCCAGCGGGACCCACTACGAGCAGTACTTC
>TRBJ2-1|TRBV12-3/TRBV12-4|TRBD2|few
CASSFTFTSVYNEQFF
TGTGCCAGCAGTTTTACTTTCACTAGCGTATACAATGAGCAGTTCTTC
>TRBJ2-1|TRBV9|TRBD2|-
CASSVAPAGVYNEQFF
TGTGCCAGCAGCGTAGCTCCAGCGGGAGTATACAATGAGCAGTTCTTC
>TRBJ2-3|TRBV4-1|TRBD2|few
CASSQGTSGGWDTQYF
TGCGCCAGCAGCCAAGGGACTAGCGGGGGGTGGGATACGCAGTATTTT
>TRBJ1-1|TRBV20-1|-|-
CSARTDEATEAFF
TGCAGTGCCCGGACCGACGAAGCGACTGAAGCTTTCTTT
>TRBJ2-3|TRBV30|TRBD1|few
CAWSPRDRGFTDTQYF
TGTGCCTGGAGTCCCCGGGACAGGGGGTTCACAGATACGCAGTATTTT
>TRBJ2-1|TRBV27|TRBD2|few
CASSFGSGTYNEQFF
TGTGCCAGCAGTTTTGGAAGCGGGACCTACAATGAGCAGTTCTTC
>TRBJ1-1|TRBV5-5|-|once
CASSPAGWGRVNTEAFF
TGTGCCAGCAGCCCAGCCGGGTGGGGGCGAGTGAACACTGAAGCTTTCTTT
>TRBJ2-1|TRBV7-2|-|many
CASSEGRGESGYNEQFF
TGTGCCAGCAGCGAAGGGCGGGGTGAATCGGGCTACAATGAGCAGTTCTTC
>TRBJ1-4|TRBV20-1|-|few
CSARSPEELFF
TGCAGTGCTAGAAGCCCGGAGGAACTGTTTTTT
>TRBJ1-1|TRBV20-1|-|many
CSARAGRVSTEAFF
TGCAGTGCTAGAGCTGGGAGAGTTAGCACTGAAGCTTTCTTT
>TRBJ1-2|TRBV6-5|-|-
CASRSYRELGYTF
TGTGCCAGCAGATCTTACAGGGAGTTAGGCTACACCTTC
>TRBJ2-1|TRBV20-1|TRBD2|few
CSAFSGRSRNEQFF
TGCAGTGCTTTTAGCGGGAGGTCAAGGAATGAGCAGTTCTTC
>TRBJ1-2|TRBV12-3/TRBV12-4|TRBD1|-
CASSIEGADWYGYTF
TGTGCCAGCAGTATCGAGGGGGCCGATTGGTATGGCTACACCTTC
>TRBJ2-3|TRBV7-3|-|-
CAISTQGGLATDTQYF
TGTGCCATCAGCACGCAGGGGGGGCTCGCCACAGATACGCAGTATTTT
>TRBJ2-1|TRBV7-9|TRBD2|-
CASRLLAGGKDEQFF
TGTGCCAGCAGACTTCTAGCGGGGGGGAAGGATGAGCAGTTCTTC
>TRBJ1-3|TRBV2|-|-
CASSETGITGNTIYF
TGTGCCAGCAGTGAAACAGGCATAACTGGAAACACCATATATTTT
>TRBJ2-7|TRBV7-3|-|-
CASSPGQAGRQYF
TGTGCCAGCAGCCCCGGGCAGGCAGGCCGGCAGTACTTC
>TRBJ2-1|TRBV7-3|TRBD2|few
CASSLYTSGTYNEQFF
TGTGCCAGCAGCTTATACACTAGCGGGACCTACAATGAGCAGTTCTTC
>TRBJ2-6|TRBV9|-|-
CASSATGPSGANVLTF
TGTGCCAGCAGCGCTACAGGCCCTTCTGGGGCCAACGTCCTGACTTTC
>TRBJ1-6|TRBV12-3/TRBV12-4|TRBD1|few
CASSLGQGGNSPLHF
TGTGCCAGCAGTTTGGGACAGGGGGGTAATTCACCCCTCCACTTT
>TRBJ1-6|TRBV12-3/TRBV12-4|TRBD1|few
CASRSERGQSNSPLHF
TGTGCCAGCAGGTCGGAGAGGGGGCAATCTAATTCACCCCTCCACTTT